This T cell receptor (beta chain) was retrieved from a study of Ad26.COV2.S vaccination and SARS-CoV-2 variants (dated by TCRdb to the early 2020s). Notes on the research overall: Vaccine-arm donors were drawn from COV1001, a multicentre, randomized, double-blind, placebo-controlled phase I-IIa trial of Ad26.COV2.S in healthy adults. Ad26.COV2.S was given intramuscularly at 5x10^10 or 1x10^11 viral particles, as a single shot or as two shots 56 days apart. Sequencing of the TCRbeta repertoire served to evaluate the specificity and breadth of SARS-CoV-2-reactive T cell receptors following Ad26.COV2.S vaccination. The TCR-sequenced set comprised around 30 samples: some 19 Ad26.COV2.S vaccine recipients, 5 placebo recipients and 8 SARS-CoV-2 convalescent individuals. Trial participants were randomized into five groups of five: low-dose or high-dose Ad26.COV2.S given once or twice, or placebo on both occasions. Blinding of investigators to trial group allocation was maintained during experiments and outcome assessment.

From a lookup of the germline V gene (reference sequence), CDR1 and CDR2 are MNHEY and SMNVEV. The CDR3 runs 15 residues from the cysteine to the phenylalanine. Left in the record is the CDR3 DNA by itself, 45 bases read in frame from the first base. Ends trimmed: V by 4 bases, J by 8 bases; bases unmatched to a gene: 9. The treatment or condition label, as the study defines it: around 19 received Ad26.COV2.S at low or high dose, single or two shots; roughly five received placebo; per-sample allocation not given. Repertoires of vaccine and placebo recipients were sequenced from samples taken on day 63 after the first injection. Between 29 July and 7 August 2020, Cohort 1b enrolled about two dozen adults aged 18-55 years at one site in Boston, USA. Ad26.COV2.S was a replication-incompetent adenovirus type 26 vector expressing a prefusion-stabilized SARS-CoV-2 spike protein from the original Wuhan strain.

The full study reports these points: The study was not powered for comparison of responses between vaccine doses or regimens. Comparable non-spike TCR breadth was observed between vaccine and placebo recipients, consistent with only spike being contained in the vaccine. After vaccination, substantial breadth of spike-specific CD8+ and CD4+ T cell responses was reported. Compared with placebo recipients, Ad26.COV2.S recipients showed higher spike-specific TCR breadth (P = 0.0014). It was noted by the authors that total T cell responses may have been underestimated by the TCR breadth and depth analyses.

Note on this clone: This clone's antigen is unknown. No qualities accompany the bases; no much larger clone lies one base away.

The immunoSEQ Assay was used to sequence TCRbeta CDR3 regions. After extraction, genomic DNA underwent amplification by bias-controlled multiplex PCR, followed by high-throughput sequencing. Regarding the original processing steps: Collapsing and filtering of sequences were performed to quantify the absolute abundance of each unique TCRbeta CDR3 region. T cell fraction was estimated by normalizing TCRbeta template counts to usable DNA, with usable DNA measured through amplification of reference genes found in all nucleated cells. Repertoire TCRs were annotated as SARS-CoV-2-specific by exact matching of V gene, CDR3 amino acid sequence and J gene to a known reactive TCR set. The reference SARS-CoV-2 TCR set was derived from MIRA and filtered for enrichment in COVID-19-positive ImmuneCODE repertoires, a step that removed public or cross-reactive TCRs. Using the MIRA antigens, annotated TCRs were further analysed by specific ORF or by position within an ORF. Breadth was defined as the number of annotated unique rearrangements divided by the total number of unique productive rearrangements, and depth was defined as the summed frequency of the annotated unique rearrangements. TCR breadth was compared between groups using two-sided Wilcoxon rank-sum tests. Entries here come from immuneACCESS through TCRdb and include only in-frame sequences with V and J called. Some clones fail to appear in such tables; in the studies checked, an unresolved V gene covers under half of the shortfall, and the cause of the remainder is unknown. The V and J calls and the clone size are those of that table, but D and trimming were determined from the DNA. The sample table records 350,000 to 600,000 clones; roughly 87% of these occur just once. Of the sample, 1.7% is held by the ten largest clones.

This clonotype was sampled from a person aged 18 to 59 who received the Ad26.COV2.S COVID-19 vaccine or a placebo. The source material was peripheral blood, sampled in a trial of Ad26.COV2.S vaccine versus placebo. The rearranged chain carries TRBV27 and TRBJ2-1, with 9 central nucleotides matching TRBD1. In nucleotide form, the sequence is TGTGCCAGCAGTTCGATACTCACAGGGGGCGATGAGCAGTTCTTC. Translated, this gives CASSSILTGGDEQFF.